These T cell receptor beta chains were read from a single sample in a study of blood T cell repertoires in COVID-19. Here immunoSEQ multiplex PCR was the method, and the copy in TCRdb shows in-frame clones only, minus some. This sample has roughly 250,000 clones, with about nine tenths found just once. What was sequenced was PBMCs or T cells enriched from blood (not recorded which). The origin of the receptors is a middle-aged woman with acute COVID-19. Both conserved end residues are part of each CDR3. D genes are given only for firm matches. Not all rows give a size; the values are once, few, many and, for expanded clones, a class.

>TRBJ1-1|TRBV6-2/TRBV6-3|.|TRBD1
TGTGCCAGCAGTTACTCGAGGACAGGGGGCCGGGGCACTGAAGCTTTCTTT
CASSYSRTGGRGTEAFF
>TRBJ2-7|TRBV7-2|.|.
TGTGCCAGCAGCAAACAGACAGCGTACGAGCAGTACTTC
CASSKQTAYEQYF
>TRBJ1-5|TRBV5-1|once|.
TGCGCCAGCAGCTTGGAAGGGGGCAATCAGCCCCAGCATTTT
CASSLEGGNQPQHF
>TRBJ2-7|TRBV7-3|few|TRBD2
TGTGCCAGCAGCCCCGGGGGGGGCTCAGGGGAGCAGTACTTC
CASSPGGGSGEQYF
>TRBJ1-5|TRBV6-6|few|.
TGTGCCAGCAGTCCCCTGAGGCTGGTCGGGGATGCTCAGCCCCAGCATTTT
CASSPLRLVGDAQPQHF
>TRBJ2-1|TRBV9|.|.
TGTGCCAGCAGCGTAAGCGGACGGGTAACCTACAATGAGCAGTTCTTC
CASSVSGRVTYNEQFF
>TRBJ1-1|TRBV7-9|.|TRBD1
TGTGCCAGCAGCTTGAGGACAGGGGGCCCCTTAGATACTGAAGCTTTCTTT
CASSLRTGGPLDTEAFF
>TRBJ2-7|TRBV11-3|once|.
TGTGCCAGCAGCTTAGATAACGAGCAGTACTTC
CASSLDNEQYF
>TRBJ1-2|TRBV5-5|.|TRBD1
TGTGCCAGCAGAATCGGACAGGGGAACTATGGCTACACCTTC
CASRIGQGNYGYTF
>TRBJ1-6|TRBV6-4|once|.
TGTGCCAGCAGTGACTCAGGGCGGGTAAATTCACCCCTCCACTTT
CASSDSGRVNSPLHF
>TRBJ1-6|TRBV5-6|few|TRBD1
TGTGCCAGCAGCTACCGGGACAGGGGGAATTCACCCCTCCACTTT
CASSYRDRGNSPLHF
>TRBJ1-6|TRBV3-1/TRBV3-2|.|TRBD1
TGTGCCAGCAGCCGCAAGGTCAACAGGGGTTATAATTCACCCCTCCACTTT
CASSRKVNRGYNSPLHF
>TRBJ1-1|TRBV28|.|.
TGTGCCAGCAGTTTGGACAGCTACAACACTGAAGCTTTCTTT
CASSLDSYNTEAFF
>TRBJ1-4|TRBV30|.|.
TGTGCCTGGAGTCGGGCAGGGTTTAATGAAAAACTGTTTTTT
CAWSRAGFNEKLFF
>TRBJ2-1|TRBV5-1|.|.
TGCGCCAGCAGCTTGGACAGCAATGAGCAGTTCTTC
CASSLDSNEQFF
>TRBJ2-1|TRBV6-5|.|TRBD1
TGTGCCAGCAGTTACGAGGGGGCAGGGGAGCAGTTCTTC
CASSYEGAGEQFF
>TRBJ1-5|TRBV19|.|TRBD1
TGTGCCAGTAGTGCCGGGACAGGAGCTAGCAATCAGCCCCAGCATTTT
CASSAGTGASNQPQHF
>TRBJ2-1|TRBV15|.|TRBD2
TGTGCCACCAGTATCCCGGCAGCGGGATCGTACAATGAGCAGTTCTTC
CATSIPAAGSYNEQFF
>TRBJ2-7|TRBV30|.|TRBD2
TGTGCCTGGCGGACTAGCGGGAACTCCTACGAGCAGTACTTC
CAWRTSGNSYEQYF
>TRBJ2-5|TRBV27|.|.
TGTGCCAGCAACCAATTCCGGGACAAGTCGTACCAAGAGACCCAGTACTTC
CASNQFRDKSYQETQYF
>TRBJ1-4|TRBV19|.|TRBD1
TGTGCCAGTAGACAGTGGACAGGGTCGGAAAAACTGTTTTTT
CASRQWTGSEKLFF
>TRBJ1-2|TRBV28|.|.
TGTGCCAGCAGATCGGACACAAACTATGGCTACACCTTC
CASRSDTNYGYTF
>TRBJ1-5|TRBV18|.|TRBD1
TGTGCCAGCTCACGGGACAGGGGAGATGGCAATCAGCCCCAGCATTTT
CASSRDRGDGNQPQHF
>TRBJ1-5|TRBV7-9|.|TRBD1
TGTGCCAGCAGCTTAGGACAGGGGGCCAATCAGCCCCAGCATTTT
CASSLGQGANQPQHF
>TRBJ1-1|TRBV18|.|.
TGTGCCAGCTCGCAGAATCAACAGTTAGAGAACACTGAAGCTTTCTTT
CASSQNQQLENTEAFF
>TRBJ1-1|TRBV19|once|.
TGTGCCAGTAGTATCCAGGGAAAGAACACTGAAGCTTTCTTT
CASSIQGKNTEAFF
>TRBJ2-7|TRBV5-4|once|.
TGTGCCAGCCGTCGGGACTCGACCTACGAGCAGTACTTC
CASRRDSTYEQYF
>TRBJ1-3|TRBV6-6|.|.
TGTGCCAGCAGTTACGCAGGAATCGCCTCTGGAAACACCATATATTTT
CASSYAGIASGNTIYF
>TRBJ1-2|TRBV30|.|.
TGTGCCTGGAAACCCGGAGGGAACTATGGCTACACCTTC
CAWKPGGNYGYTF
>TRBJ2-3|TRBV9|.|.
TGTGCCAGCAGCGGTCTTCTCGGTGATACGCAGTATTTT
CASSGLLGDTQYF
>TRBJ2-4|TRBV2|.|TRBD2
TGTGCCAGCAGTGAACGCGGGGGTATAAACATTCAGTACTTC
CASSERGGINIQYF
>TRBJ2-6|TRBV24-1|.|.
TGTGCCACCAGTGGCGGACAATCTGGGGCCAACGTCCTGACTTTC
CATSGGQSGANVLTF
>TRBJ2-7|TRBV7-2|.|TRBD2
TGTGCCAGCAGCCCTCGGACTAGCGGGGGAGCCTACGAGCAGTACTTC
CASSPRTSGGAYEQYF
>TRBJ2-2|TRBV19|.|.
TGTGCCAGTAGTATCGGCGGGATAGCCCCCCGGGAGCTGTTTTTT
CASSIGGIAPRELFF
>TRBJ1-1|TRBV6-5|.|.
TGTGCCAGCAGTTACGCCGACAGAACCCCCTTGGCTTTCTTT
CASSYADRTPLAFF
>TRBJ1-2|TRBV28|.|.
TGTGCCAGCAGTCCAGGATTGGGGGGAGCCTATGGCTACACCTTC
CASSPGLGGAYGYTF
>TRBJ1-5|TRBV28|.|.
TGTGCCAGCAGTTTAGACCAAGGGGGAAGGCAGCCCCAGCATTTT
CASSLDQGGRQPQHF
>TRBJ1-2|TRBV28|.|.
TGTGCCAGCAGTTTTCTTTACTATGGCTACACCTTC
CASSFLYYGYTF
>TRBJ2-3|TRBV7-9|.|TRBD2
TGTGCCAGCAGCTTATTAGCGGGAGGCACAGATACGCAGTATTTT
CASSLLAGGTDTQYF
>TRBJ2-5|TRBV19|.|TRBD2
TGTGCCAGTAGTATTGGGCTAGCGGGAGCGAGGGAGACCCAGTACTTC
CASSIGLAGARETQYF
>TRBJ1-2|TRBV7-8|.|TRBD1
TGTGCCAGCAGCCAAGGGACAGGGGGCGCAGACTATGGCTACACCTTC
CASSQGTGGADYGYTF
>TRBJ2-7|TRBV2|.|TRBD1
TGTGCCAGCAGTCGGACAGGGGGCTACGAGCAGTACTTC
CASSRTGGYEQYF
>TRBJ1-1|TRBV5-1|.|.
TGCGCCAGCAGCTTGGCCAAGGGGTCAGAAGCTTTCTTT
CASSLAKGSEAFF
>TRBJ2-3|TRBV5-4|.|TRBD2
TGTGCCAGCAGCTTGGGGTCGGGACTAGCGGGAGCCAGCTCCACGCAGTATTTT
CASSLGSGLAGASSTQYF
>TRBJ2-5|TRBV9|.|TRBD2
TGTGCCAGCAGCACCTTAGCGGGAGGGGAGGAGACCCAGTACTTC
CASSTLAGGEETQYF
>TRBJ2-2|TRBV9|.|TRBD2
TGTGCCAGCAGCGTAGCTGGGCTAGCGGGGGGATCAGGGGAGCTGTTTTTT
CASSVAGLAGGSGELFF
>TRBJ1-2|TRBV3-1/TRBV3-2|.|TRBD1
TGTGCCAGCAGCTCCCGCCCGGGGACAGGAGAAACAGGCTATGGCTACACCTTC
CASSSRPGTGETGYGYTF
>TRBJ1-6|TRBV12-3/TRBV12-4|.|.
TGTGCCAGCAGTGGGACTTTTAATTCACCCCTCCACTTT
CASSGTFNSPLHF
>TRBJ2-2|TRBV7-9|.|.
TGTGCCAGCAGCTTCCCCAGATCGAACACCGGGGAGCTGTTTTTT
CASSFPRSNTGELFF
>TRBJ2-5|TRBV19|.|.
TGTGCCAGTAGTATAGGAGGACAAAAGGGGACCCAGTACTTC
CASSIGGQKGTQYF
>TRBJ1-2|TRBV27|.|TRBD1
TGTGCCAGCAGTTTAAGGGGGCGCAACTATGGCTACACCTTC
CASSLRGRNYGYTF
>TRBJ1-5|TRBV28|.|.
TGTGCCAGCAGTTTACCGGGGAAGCCCCAGCATTTT
CASSLPGKPQHF
>TRBJ2-1|TRBV27|.|.
TGTGCCAGCAGTCCCCGAATCAGGGGTTTCTCCTACAATGAGCAGTTCTTC
CASSPRIRGFSYNEQFF
>TRBJ2-5|TRBV2|once|.
TGTGCCAGCAGTGAGAGTAGGAGAGAGACCCAGTACTTC
CASSESRRETQYF
>TRBJ1-5|TRBV27|.|.
TGTGCCAGCAGTCTCTGGGGGGACGGTCAGCCCCAGCATTTT
CASSLWGDGQPQHF
>TRBJ2-3|TRBV25-1|once|TRBD1
TGTGCCAGCAGTGATACGACAGGGGCGGACACAGATACGCAGTATTTT
CASSDTTGADTDTQYF
>TRBJ2-2|TRBV2|.|.
TGTGCCAGCAGTGCCTTTGGGCCGGGGACCGGGGAGCTGTTTTTT
CASSAFGPGTGELFF
>TRBJ2-1|TRBV7-9|.|.
TGTGCCAGCAGCTTAGCGGTATCAGGACAGGGACTATCCAATGAGCAGTTCTTC
CASSLAVSGQGLSNEQFF
>TRBJ2-2|TRBV7-2|few|.
TGTGCCAGCAGCCCTAGGATGCTGGACACCGGGGAGCTGTTTTTT
CASSPRMLDTGELFF
>TRBJ1-2|TRBV4-3|.|.
TGCGCCAGCAGCCAAGATCGGGGTGGCTATGGCTACACCTTC
CASSQDRGGYGYTF